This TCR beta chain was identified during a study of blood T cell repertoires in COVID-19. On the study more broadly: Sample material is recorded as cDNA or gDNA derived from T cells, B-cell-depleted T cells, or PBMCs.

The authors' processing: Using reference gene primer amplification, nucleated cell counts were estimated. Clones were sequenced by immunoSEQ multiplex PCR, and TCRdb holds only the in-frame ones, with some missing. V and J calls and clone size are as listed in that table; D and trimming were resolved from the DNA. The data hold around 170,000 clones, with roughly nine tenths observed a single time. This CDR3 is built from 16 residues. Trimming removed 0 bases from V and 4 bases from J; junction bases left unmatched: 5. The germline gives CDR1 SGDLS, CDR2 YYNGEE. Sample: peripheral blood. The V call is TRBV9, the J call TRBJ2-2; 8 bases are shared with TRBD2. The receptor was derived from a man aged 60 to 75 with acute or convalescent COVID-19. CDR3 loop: CASSVDPGGVTGELFF. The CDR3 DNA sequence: TGTGCCAGCAGCGTAGACCCGGGGGGGGTCACCGGGGAGCTGTTTTTT.